These 21 T cell receptor beta chains originate from one sample sequenced in a study of blood T cell repertoires in COVID-19. Measured with immunoSEQ multiplex PCR; TCRdb has only the in-frame clones, and not every one. Here the sample spans about 170,000 clones, less than 90% being singletons. Sample: peripheral blood. The receptors derive from a woman aged 70-85 years with COVID-19, enrolled during active disease.

The CDR3 spells CASSQDLGNSYEQYF. The CDR3, as DNA: TGTGCCAGCAGCCAAGATTTGGGCAACTCCTACGAGCAGTACTTC. This chain joins TRBV4-2 and TRBJ2-7; D not certain. CDR3 size: 15 residues. The germline V gene encodes CDR1 LGHNA and CDR2 YNFKEQ. V lost 0 bases and J lost 0, with 9 bases in between.

The CDR3 nucleotides read TGTGCCAGCAGCCGCACTGGCGGCCTCTACGAGCAGTACTTC. Translation: CASSRTGGLYEQYF. The chain is built from TRBV11-2 and TRBJ2-7; D gene ambiguous. V was pared by 5 bases and J by 3 bases, with 14 bases between. Germline V lookup: CDR1 SGHAT, CDR2 FQNNGV. The CDR3 has 14 residues.

CDR3 DNA: TGTGCCAGCAGTTTATCTGGGGCGGGGGCCCTCACAGATACGCAGTATTTT. This gives the protein CASSLSGAGALTDTQYF. The genes are TRBV27 and TRBJ2-3; D possibly corresponds to TRBD2 (7 bases). This CDR3 has 17 amino acids. With 0 bases removed from V and 2 bases from J, the gap between germline ends came to 15 bases. CDR1 and CDR2 (germline): MNHEY, SMNVEV (reference sequence).

The chain employs TRBV29-1 and TRBJ1-1; weak D call: TRBD1 (5 bases). Germline CDR1 and CDR2: SQVTM and ANQGSEA. Trimming took 6 bases from V and 6 from J, leaving 14 bases between them. This CDR3 is built from 12 residues. The CDR3 bases are TGCAGCGTCGAGGACGGGGGGGCTGAAGCTTTCTTT. It translates to CSVEDGGAEAFF.

This clone was detected once. This chain's CDR3 is CASSPGGSNQPQHF. CDR3 in DNA: TGTGCCAGTAGTCCCGGGGGTAGCAATCAGCCCCAGCATTTT. This chain joins TRBV19 and TRBJ1-5; D may be TRBD1 (5 bases). CDR3 length equals 14 residues. Trimming removed 5 bases from V and 0 bases from J, with 8 bases in between. The germline V gene has CDR1 LNHDA and CDR2 SQIVND (reference sequence).

The chain has TRBV19 and TRBJ2-7; D not certain. The ends were cut back, 3 bases at V and 7 bases at J, with 16 bases in the middle. This CDR3 has 14 amino acids. Germline V gene lookup returns CDR1 LNHDA and CDR2 SQIVND (reference sequence). CDR3 bases: TGTGCCAGTAGTATCCTCCCCCCGACGAGGGAGCAGTACTTC. This sequence encodes CASSILPPTREQYF.

This clone has just one count. The chain has TRBV7-3 and TRBJ2-1; 9 bases fit TRBD2. Germline CDR1 and CDR2: SGHTA and FQGTGA. This CDR3 has 14 residues. V shed 3 bases, J shed 5 bases, and the junction held 2 bases outside the gene matches. In DNA, the CDR3 is TGTGCCAGCAGCTTTAGCGGGGGCAACAATGAGCAGTTCTTC. It encodes CASSFSGGNNEQFF.

The rearrangement joins TRBV30 to TRBJ1-2; D is unclear. Germline CDR1 and CDR2: GTSNPN and SVGIG (reference sequence). CDR3 size: 15 residues. V was cut by 4 bases and J by 3 bases, with 18 bases left in between. CDR3 coding DNA: TGTGCCTGGATGCCACTCGATTCACGTTACTATGGCTACACCTTC. As protein: CAWMPLDSRYYGYTF.

The J gene is TRBJ2-3, the V gene TRBV6-5; 9 nucleotides line up with TRBD2. V lost 0 bases to trimming and J lost 6 bases; unmatched junction nucleotides: 7. This CDR3 region has 16 residues. CDR1 is MNHEY and CDR2 is SVGAGI in the germline V gene. This CDR3 is CASSYSRGGAVDTQYF. The CDR3 DNA sequence: TGTGCCAGCAGTTACTCTCGCGGGGGGGCCGTCGATACGCAGTATTTT.

The rearrangement joins TRBV19 to TRBJ1-1; 7 nucleotides line up with TRBD1. Looked up from germline, CDR1 is LNHDA and CDR2 is SQIVND (reference sequence). This CDR3 has 15 residues. V was pared by 4 bases and J by 1 base, with 6 bases of the junction left unmatched. The DNA of the CDR3 is TGTGCCAGTAGTAGAAGGGACAGTACGAACACTGAAGCTTTCTTT. Protein: CASSRRDSTNTEAFF.

About this clone itself: One junction end disagrees with the germline gene, perhaps due to a read error. V and J are TRBV2 and TRBJ2-7; TRBD2 might be the D (6 bases). The CDR3 sequence is 15 residues long. The germline V gene has CDR1 SNHLY and CDR2 FYNNEI. The CDR3 reads CASREDRGLNYEQYF. In DNA, the CDR3 is TGTGCCAGCAGAGAAGATAGGGGACTTAACTACGAGCAGTACTTC.

This clone was recorded once. The chain recombines TRBV6-5 with TRBJ2-2, with D uncertain. CDR3 length: 13 residues. Trimming removed 5 bases from V and 4 bases from J, with 8 bases in between. Germline lookup yields CDR1 MNHEY and CDR2 SVGAGI. CDR3 nucleotide sequence: TGTGCCAGCAGTCCTATCGCCACCGGGGAGCTGTTTTTT. Residues: CASSPIATGELFF.

The J gene is TRBJ1-2, the V gene TRBV27; 9 positions agree with TRBD1. This CDR3 contains 16 residues. The ends lost 5 bases at V and 3 bases at J; junction bases unmatched: 10. CDR1 is MNHEY and CDR2 is SMNVEV in the germline V gene (reference sequence). The CDR3 here is CASSPNNRGHHYGYTF. The CDR3 DNA reads TGTGCCAGCAGTCCCAACAACAGGGGGCATCACTATGGCTACACCTTC.

CDR3 protein: CASSPFDRAETQYF. CDR3 coding DNA: TGTGCCAGCAGCCCCTTTGACAGGGCAGAGACCCAGTACTTC. The chain recombines TRBV5-6 with TRBJ2-5; 7 bases agree with TRBD1. Per germline, CDR1 SGHDT and CDR2 YYEEEE. J lost 4 bases, V lost 4 bases, and 7 bases had no gene match. The CDR3 length is 14 residues.

This clone was picked up one time. The J gene is TRBJ2-5, the V gene TRBV5-1, with TRBD2 matching over 7 bases. The J segment lost 5 bases and the V segment lost 5 bases, leaving 3 bases of the junction unmatched. Germline loops: CDR1 SGHRS, CDR2 YFSETQ. The CDR3 is 12 amino acids. CDR3 protein: CASSGGVETQYF. CDR3 nucleotides: TGCGCCAGCAGTGGGGGGGTGGAGACCCAGTACTTC.

V gene TRBV12-3 or TRBV12-4 combines with J gene TRBJ1-2; TRBD1 agrees at 9 bases. There are 13 residues in the CDR3. The V and J ends lost 6 bases and 4 bases, in that order; junction bases with no gene match: 3. The DNA of the CDR3 is TGTGCCAGCAGACAGGGGGCGAGCTATGGCTACACCTTC. Protein sequence: CASRQGASYGYTF.

The chain recombines TRBV23-1 with TRBJ1-1, with D unresolved. TRBV23-1 is recorded as an ORF, its role being uncertain. V was shortened by 1 base and J by 1 base, with 16 bases between the two germline ends. This CDR3 is built from 17 residues. The CDR3 reads CASSQWRFFAQNTEAFF. The CDR3 coding sequence is TGCGCCAGCAGTCAATGGAGGTTCTTCGCGCAGAACACTGAAGCTTTCTTT.

The rearrangement links TRBV11-1 to TRBJ1-1; possibly TRBD1 for D (5 bases). Trimming took 5 bases from V and 5 from J, leaving 9 bases between them. The germline CDR1 and CDR2 sequences are SGHAT and FQDESV (reference sequence). The CDR3 runs to 12 residues. CDR3 loop: CASSPQGTEAFF. The CDR3 DNA reads as TGTGCCAGCAGCCCGCAGGGAACTGAAGCTTTCTTT.

The chain's CDR3 is CASSWTGNQPQHF. The CDR3 DNA reads TGTGCCAGCAGTTGGACGGGAAATCAGCCCCAGCATTTT. The chain joins TRBV28 to TRBJ1-5; the D is unclear. Trimming cost V 4 bases and J 4 bases, with 8 bases left between them. Germline-derived CDR1 and CDR2 are MDHEN and SYDVKM. The CDR3 is 13 amino acids.

This clone was counted a few times. This chain connects TRBV19 to TRBJ1-5, with D possibly TRBD1 on 6 matching bases. Trimming pared 6 bases from V and 4 bases from J, leaving 10 bases between. CDR3 size: 13 residues. Germline V gene lookup returns CDR1 LNHDA and CDR2 SQIVND (reference sequence). The CDR3 nucleotides are TGTGCCAGTAGCGATGACAGGAATCAGCCCCAGCATTTT. It is translated as CASSDDRNQPQHF.

This clone was found a few times. This chain uses TRBV9 with TRBJ1-1, with D possibly being TRBD1 (6 bases). Germline CDR1 SGDLS, CDR2 YYNGEE. This CDR3 contains 16 residues. The V and J ends lost 3 bases and 4 bases respectively, with 19 bases between them. This CDR3 is CASSAKTQGFGTEAFF. CDR3 nucleotides: TGTGCCAGCAGCGCCAAAACTCAGGGGTTTGGCACTGAAGCTTTCTTT.